The next 7 T cell receptor beta chains were all read from a single sample in a study of tumor and adjacent non-tumor tissue in lung cancer. The library came from three nested PCR rounds adapted from ARM-PCR protocols. In TCRdb, the multiplex PCR reads were re-called with MiXCR into one record per CDR3 protein. This table has approximately 100,000 distinct CDR3 sequences, more than 55% appearing once. This sample's RNA came from whole unsorted tissue. The normal lung tissue was taken more than 3 cm from the tumor edge. Sequencing was performed on distant non-tumor lung tissue. All receptors come from a man aged 25-45 years with non-small cell lung cancer.

To note about this clonotype: A clone one base away is much larger, so this may be a read error. The V and J genes are TRBV30 and TRBJ1-2; the D is unclear. Deletions cut 4 bases from V and 9 bases from J, with 6 bases between. Germline V gene sequence: CDR1 GTSNPN, CDR2 SVGIG (reference sequence). The CDR3 runs to 9 residues. In nucleotides, the CDR3 is TGTGCCTGGATCAGGTGCTACACCTTC. Amino acids: CAWIRCYTF.

The chain's CDR3 is CASSLERGPHGQYF. The CDR3 coding sequence is TGTGCCAGCAGCTTAGAGAGGGGCCCGCACGGCCAGTACTTC. The chain joins TRBV11-2 to TRBJ2-5; either TRBD1 or TRBD2 may supply D (5 bases each). The length of the CDR3 is 14 residues. CDR1 SGHAT and CDR2 FQNNGV come from the germline V gene. The V and J ends lost 0 bases and 10 bases respectively, with 15 bases between them.

This clonotype was picked up many times. The chain is built from TRBV6-1 and TRBJ2-5, with D uncertain. V lost 8 bases and J lost 3, with 16 bases in between. CDR3 length: 14 residues. CDR1 is MNHNS and CDR2 is SASEGT in the germline V gene. The CDR3 nucleotides are TGTGCCAGCGCCCTAACCGTAGTAAAAGAGACCCAGTACTTC. The encoded protein is CASALTVVKETQYF.

About this clonotype: The junction and the germline gene differ at one end; a read error may be behind it. The rearrangement links TRBV5-6 to TRBJ1-5; TRBD1 matches at 7 bases. The CDR3 consists of 14 residues. Germline V gene lookup returns CDR1 SGHDT and CDR2 YYEEEE. The CDR3 coding sequence is TGTACCAGCAGTTACGGACAGGAGACTCAGCCCCAGCATTTT. This gives the protein CTSSYGQETQPQHF.

As for this clonotype: A junction boundary mismatches the germline segment, possibly from a read error. The V and J genes are TRBV4-2 and TRBJ1-1; 8 bases agree with TRBD1. The CDR3 spans 14 residues. CDR1 is LGHNA and CDR2 is YNFKEQ in the germline V gene. The CDR3: CANSPRQGNTEASF. CDR3 DNA sequence: TGTGCCAACAGTCCCCGACAGGGGAACACTGAAGCTTCCTTT.

In its sample, this clonotype was seen a few times. The chain has TRBV20-1 and TRBJ1-2; possibly TRBD1 for D (5 bases). The CDR3 consists of 13 residues. The germline V and J ends were trimmed by 2 bases and 8 bases, with 15 bases remaining between them. Per the germline V gene, CDR1 is DFQATT and CDR2 is SNEGSKA (reference sequence). CDR3 protein: CSARRGAGGGYTF. The CDR3 nucleotides are TGCAGTGCTAGAAGAGGGGCGGGTGGCGGCTACACCTTC.

The V gene is TRBV7-6, the J gene TRBJ2-4, with 7 bases aligning to TRBD2. The trim removed 0 bases at V and 8 bases at J, leaving 4 bases unmatched. The V gene's germline CDR1 is SGHVS and CDR2 FNYEAQ. The CDR3 is made up of 14 amino acids. CDR3 coding DNA: TGTGCCAGCAGCTTAGCGGGGGGGGAGCACATTCAGTACTTC. Translated, it gives CASSLAGGEHIQYF.